One and the same sample provided the 23 T cell receptor beta chains below, sequenced in a study of chemoradiotherapy in HPV16-positive cancers. Assay: immunoSEQ multiplex PCR; the TCRdb copy retains only in-frame clones and omits some. Counted here are approximately 27,000 clones, approximately 80% occurring once; the ten biggest clones make up less than 6.5%. Sequencing used blood, obtained from a patient who underwent chemoradiotherapy. These receptors all stem from a human donor with HPV-associated anogenital cancer.

The chain couples TRBV7-8 to TRBJ2-3; D not certain. The V end lost 1 base, the J end lost 2 bases, and 1 base lay between the germline ends. The germline V gene encodes CDR1 SGHVS and CDR2 FQNEAQ. This CDR3 region has 12 residues. The CDR3 spells CASSLDTDTQYF. The CDR3 coding sequence is TGTGCCAGCAGCTTAGACACAGATACGCAGTATTTT.

The chain couples TRBV19 to TRBJ2-1; D possibly matches TRBD1 or TRBD2 (5 bases each). The CDR3 totals 12 residues. V lost 4 bases, J lost 12 bases, and 13 bases lay in between. Germline CDR1 reads LNHDA; CDR2 reads SQIVND (reference sequence). The CDR3 DNA reads TGTGCCAGTAGTACCGGGGCCAGCGGGCAGTTCTTC. It translates to CASSTGASGQFF.

This clone was seen only once. The J gene is TRBJ2-1, the V gene TRBV14; D is possibly TRBD2 (6 bases). Trimming removed 5 bases from V and 6 bases from J, with 11 bases in between. Per the germline V gene, CDR1 is SGHDN and CDR2 is FVKESK. The CDR3 has 13 residues. Here the CDR3 reads CASSYMGGNEQFF. In nucleotides, the CDR3 is TGTGCCAGCAGCTATATGGGAGGCAATGAGCAGTTCTTC.

The chain has TRBV5-5 and TRBJ2-6; D remains ambiguous. V was cut by 6 bases and J by 6 bases, with 22 bases left in between. The germline CDR1 and CDR2 sequences are SGHKS and YYEKEE (reference sequence). The CDR3 totals 17 residues. This CDR3 is CASIEHSRTKSANVLTF. As DNA, the CDR3 is TGTGCCAGCATCGAACATTCTCGCACAAAGTCGGCCAACGTCCTGACTTTC.

This clone was counted only a few times. The chain joins TRBV27 to TRBJ1-5; 8 nucleotides match TRBD1. This CDR3 is built from 14 residues. Germline CDR1 reads MNHEY; CDR2 reads SMNVEV (reference sequence). Unmatched junction bases numbered 4, after V lost 3 bases and J lost 6 bases. The DNA of the CDR3 is TGTGCCAGCAGTTTGACAGGGGTGAGTCAGCCCCAGCATTTT. Its protein product is CASSLTGVSQPQHF.

The chain carries TRBV11-3 and TRBJ1-6; 8 nucleotides align to TRBD1. This CDR3 is built from 15 residues. Germline-derived CDR1 and CDR2 are SGHNT and YENEEA. J lost 8 bases, V lost 1 base, and 4 bases had no gene match. The CDR3 spells CASSLGDRTDSPLHF. Here the CDR3 DNA reads TGTGCCAGCAGCTTAGGGGACAGGACGGATTCACCCCTCCACTTT.

The V call is TRBV5-1, the J call TRBJ1-6; D is possibly TRBD1 (6 bases). V lost 4 bases and J lost 10, with 18 bases in between. Per germline, CDR1 SGHRS and CDR2 YFSETQ. CDR3 length equals 15 residues. CDR3 sequence: CASSPTEQGLSPLHF. The CDR3 DNA reads TGCGCCAGCAGCCCCACGGAACAGGGTCTCTCACCCCTCCACTTT.

The CDR3, as DNA: TGCGCCAGCAGCGGAGGGACTAGCGGGTTCGGGGAGCTGTTTTTT. Amino acids: CASSGGTSGFGELFF. The chain is built from TRBV5-1 and TRBJ2-2; 12 bases line up with TRBD2. Germline CDR1 and CDR2: SGHRS and YFSETQ. V shed 4 bases, J shed 7 bases, and the junction held 5 bases outside the gene matches. This CDR3 region has 15 residues. Full variable domain (remainder filled in from reference TRBV5-1 and TRBJ2-2): KAGVTQTPRYLIKTRGQQVTLSCSPISGHRSVSWYQQTPGQGLQFLFEYFSETQRNKGNFPGRFSGRQFSNSRSEMNVSTLELGDSALYLCASSGGTSGFGELFFGEGSRLTVL.

This clone was detected a few times. The chain links TRBV6-1 to TRBJ1-5, with TRBD1 matching over 7 bases. J was trimmed by 0 bases and V by 1 base; bases with no gene match: 9. From germline, CDR1 is MNHNS and CDR2 SASEGT. The CDR3 has 18 amino acids. In DNA form, the CDR3 reads TGTGCCAGCAGTGAAGTTGGGACAGCCCTTAATAGCAATCAGCCCCAGCATTTT. Its translation: CASSEVGTALNSNQPQHF.

This clone came up once. The chain recombines TRBV6-1 with TRBJ1-1; 9 nucleotides agree with TRBD1. Germline CDR1 is MNHNS and CDR2 is SASEGT. The J segment lost 4 bases and the V segment lost 2 bases, leaving 2 bases of the junction unmatched. CDR3 length: 14 residues. The CDR3 DNA reads TGTGCCAGCAGTGAAAGGGACAGGGCCACTGAAGCTTTCTTT. Its protein is CASSERDRATEAFF.

The chain is built from TRBV7-2 and TRBJ1-2; 11 nucleotides line up with TRBD1. CDR3 length: 15 residues. Trimming removed 5 bases from V and 3 bases from J; junction bases left unmatched: 5. CDR1 is SGHTA, CDR2 FQGNSA, per germline. The CDR3, as DNA: TGTGCCAGCAGCCCTGGGACAGGGGGATACTATGGCTACACCTTC. Translated: CASSPGTGGYYGYTF.

This clone was seen once. This sequence joins TRBV5-6 and TRBJ2-1; the D call may be TRBD1 or TRBD2 (5 bases each). Germline values: CDR1 SGHDT, CDR2 YYEEEE. CDR3 length: 15 amino acids. Trimming left V 3 bases short and J 5 bases short, with 15 bases between. CDR3 sequence reads: CASSWGSGPHNEQFF. CDR3 coding DNA: TGTGCCAGCAGCTGGGGGTCCGGGCCACACAATGAGCAGTTCTTC.

The chain couples TRBV5-1 to TRBJ2-3, with 7 positions matching TRBD1. J gave up 4 bases and V 4 bases, and 9 bases lay outside the gene matches. The CDR3 has 15 residues. CDR1 and CDR2 (germline): SGHRS, YFSETQ. The CDR3, as DNA: TGCGCCAGCAGCGTGGGGACAGCCAATCCAGATACGCAGTATTTT. Encoded protein: CASSVGTANPDTQYF.

This chain links TRBV30 with TRBJ2-5; the D gene is possibly TRBD2 (5 bases). The V and J ends lost 2 bases and 2 bases respectively, with 15 bases between them. The length of the CDR3 is 15 residues. Per germline, CDR1 GTSNPN and CDR2 SVGIG (reference sequence). The CDR3 loop is CAWSPVGVPQETQYF. CDR3 sequence (DNA): TGTGCCTGGAGTCCCGTGGGAGTTCCACAAGAGACCCAGTACTTC.

The chain recombines TRBV19 with TRBJ2-3, with TRBD1 matching 7 bases. Germline-derived CDR1 and CDR2 are LNHDA and SQIVND (reference sequence). This CDR3 comprises 16 residues. V shed 0 bases and J 3 bases; nucleotides not matched to a gene: 6. This CDR3 is CASSIEGTVGTDTQYF. The CDR3 coding sequence is TGTGCCAGTAGTATAGAGGGGACAGTCGGAACAGATACGCAGTATTTT.

V usage is TRBV11-3 and J usage is TRBJ2-1, with TRBD2 matching 10 bases. Germline CDR1 is SGHNT and CDR2 is YENEEA. This CDR3 contains 16 residues. The ends lost 3 bases at V and 3 bases at J; junction bases unmatched: 5. CDR3 loop: CASSFTSGVNYNEQFF. CDR3 DNA sequence: TGTGCCAGCAGCTTCACTAGCGGGGTTAACTACAATGAGCAGTTCTTC.

This chain joins TRBV25-1 and TRBJ1-1; perhaps TRBD1 as D (6 bases). V was cut by 4 bases and J by 0 bases, with 9 bases left in between. The germline V gene encodes CDR1 MGHDK and CDR2 SYGVNS. CDR3 length equals 14 residues. CDR3 amino acids: CASSAQGVNTEAFF. DNA of the CDR3: TGTGCCAGCAGTGCACAGGGTGTGAACACTGAAGCTTTCTTT.

This clone was found once. The chain uses TRBV7-9 and TRBJ1-5, with D hard to call. V was trimmed by 4 bases and J by 5 bases, leaving 18 bases between them. CDR3 length: 16 amino acids. CDR1 and CDR2 (germline): SEHNR, FQNEAQ (reference sequence). As DNA, the CDR3 is TGTGCCAGCAGCTCCGGTTTATCGAAATCCTATCAGCCCCAGCATTTT. It encodes CASSSGLSKSYQPQHF.

About this clone itself: The same CDR3 arises from other DNA sequences in this sample as well. The rearrangement uses TRBV30 and TRBJ2-2, with TRBD1 matching over 8 bases. Trimming took 4 bases from V and 4 from J; bases not matched to a gene: 11. There are 16 residues in the CDR3. Germline V gene data show CDR1 as GTSNPN and CDR2 as SVGIG (reference sequence). The CDR3: CAWTYTRTGITGELFF. The CDR3 region has the DNA TGTGCCTGGACGTATACCCGGACAGGGATCACCGGGGAGCTGTTTTTT.

This clone was observed a handful of times. This chain connects TRBV29-1 to TRBJ2-3; D is possibly TRBD2 (5 bases). The V gene lost 2 bases and the J gene lost 5 bases, with 11 bases spanning the gap. This CDR3 spans 13 amino acids. CDR1 and CDR2 (germline): SQVTM, ANQGSEA. The CDR3 DNA sequence: TGCAGCGTTGAACCTCTACGGGGAGATACGCAGTATTTT. The encoded protein is CSVEPLRGDTQYF.

The chain recombines TRBV7-6 with TRBJ2-2; no definite D call. The germline V and J ends were trimmed by 1 base and 7 bases, with 4 bases remaining between them. Looked up from germline, CDR1 is SGHVS and CDR2 is FNYEAQ. This CDR3 contains 12 residues. CDR3 loop: CASSLGDGELFF. The DNA of the CDR3 is TGTGCCAGCAGCTTAGGAGACGGGGAGCTGTTTTTT.

This clone was recorded only once. The J gene is TRBJ2-5, the V gene TRBV9; D might be TRBD1 or TRBD2, each matching 5 bases. CDR3 size: 14 residues. Germline lookup yields CDR1 SGDLS and CDR2 YYNGEE. Trimming left V 2 bases short and J 4 bases short, with 12 bases between. Here the CDR3 reads CASSVGTIIETQYF. The CDR3 nucleotides read TGTGCCAGCAGCGTGGGGACGATCATAGAGACCCAGTACTTC.

The chain combines TRBV30 with TRBJ2-3, with D possibly TRBD2 on 7 matching bases. This CDR3 is built from 17 residues. The ends were cut back, 0 bases at V and 1 base at J, with 17 bases in the middle. The germline V gene encodes CDR1 GTSNPN and CDR2 SVGIG (reference sequence). The CDR3 region is CAWSVNLGGQRTDTQYF. Written as DNA, the CDR3 is TGTGCCTGGAGTGTCAATTTGGGGGGGCAGCGCACAGATACGCAGTATTTT.